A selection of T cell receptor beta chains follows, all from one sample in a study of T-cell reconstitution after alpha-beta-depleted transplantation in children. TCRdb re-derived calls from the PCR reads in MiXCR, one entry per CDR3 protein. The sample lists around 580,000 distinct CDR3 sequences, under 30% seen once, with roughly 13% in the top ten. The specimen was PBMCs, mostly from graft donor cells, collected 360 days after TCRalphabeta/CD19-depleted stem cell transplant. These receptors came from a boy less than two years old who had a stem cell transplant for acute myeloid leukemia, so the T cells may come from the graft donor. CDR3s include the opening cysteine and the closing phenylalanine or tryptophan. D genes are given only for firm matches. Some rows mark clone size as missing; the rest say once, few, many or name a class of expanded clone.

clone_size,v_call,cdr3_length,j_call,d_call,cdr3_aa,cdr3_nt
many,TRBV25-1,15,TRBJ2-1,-,CASSEPRTDDNEQFF,TGTGCCAGCAGTGAACCGCGGACAGATGACAATGAGCAGTTCTTC
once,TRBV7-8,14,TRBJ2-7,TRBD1,CASSYWTGPYEQYF,TGTGCCAGCAGCTACTGGACAGGGCCCTACGAGCAGTACTTC
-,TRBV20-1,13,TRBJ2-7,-,CSAGSGPSYEQYF,TGCAGTGCAGGGTCTGGCCCCTCCTACGAGCAGTACTTC
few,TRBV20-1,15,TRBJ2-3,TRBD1,CSATPGQGGLDTQYF,TGCAGTGCTACTCCGGGACAGGGAGGGTTGGATACGCAGTATTTT
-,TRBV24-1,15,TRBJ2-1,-,CATSHGQPPLNEQFF,TGTGCCACCAGTCACGGACAGCCACCCCTCAATGAGCAGTTCTTC
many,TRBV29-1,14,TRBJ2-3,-,CSVGPRASTDTQYF,TGCAGCGTTGGTCCCAGGGCTAGCACAGATACGCAGTATTTT
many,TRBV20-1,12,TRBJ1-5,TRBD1,CSARAGGQPQHF,TGCAGTGCTAGAGCAGGGGGTCAGCCCCAGCATTTT
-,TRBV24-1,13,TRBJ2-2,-,CATREGTTGELFF,TGTGCCACCAGAGAGGGAACCACCGGGGAGCTGTTTTTT
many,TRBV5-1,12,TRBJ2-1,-,CASSLEFNEQFF,TGCGCCAGCAGCTTGGAGTTCAATGAGCAGTTCTTC
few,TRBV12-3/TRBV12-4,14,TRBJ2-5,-,CATTTAGRQETQYF,TGTGCCACCACAACGGCGGGGCGACAAGAGACCCAGTACTTC
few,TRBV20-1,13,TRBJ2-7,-,CSVGGRRSYEQYF,TGCAGTGTCGGGGGCCGACGGTCCTACGAGCAGTACTTC
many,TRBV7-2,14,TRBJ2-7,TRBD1,CASGGVRGPNEQYF,TGTGCCAGCGGGGGAGTCAGGGGGCCCAACGAGCAGTACTTC
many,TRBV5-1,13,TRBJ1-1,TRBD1,CASSSTGVTEAFF,TGCGCCAGCAGCTCCACAGGGGTGACTGAAGCTTTCTTT
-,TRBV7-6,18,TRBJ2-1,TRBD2,CASSYLIAGDSGANEQFF,TGTGCCAGCAGCTATCTCATAGCGGGGGATAGCGGGGCCAATGAGCAGTTCTTC
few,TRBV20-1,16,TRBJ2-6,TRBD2,CSARDTSGSGANVLTF,TGCAGTGCTAGAGATACTAGCGGGTCTGGGGCCAACGTCCTGACTTTC
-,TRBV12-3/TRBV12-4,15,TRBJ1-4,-,CASSGGFATNEKLFF,TGTGCCAGCAGTGGGGGTTTCGCAACTAATGAAAAACTGTTTTTT
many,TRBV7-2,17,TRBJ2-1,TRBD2,CASSHRLAGGRWNEQFF,TGTGCCAGCAGCCATCGACTAGCGGGGGGAAGGTGGAATGAGCAGTTCTTC
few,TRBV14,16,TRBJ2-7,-,CASSQRGPPGPYEQYF,TGTGCCAGCAGCCAAAGGGGACCCCCAGGGCCCTACGAGCAGTACTTC
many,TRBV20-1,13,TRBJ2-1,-,CSARAKAYNEQFF,TGCAGTGCTAGGGCTAAAGCCTACAATGAGCAGTTCTTC
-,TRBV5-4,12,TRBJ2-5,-,CASSQGHGEQYF,TGTGCCAGCAGCCAGGGACACGGGGAGCAGTACTTC
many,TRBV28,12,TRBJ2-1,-,CASQGPYNEQFF,TGTGCCAGCCAAGGGCCCTACAATGAGCAGTTCTTC
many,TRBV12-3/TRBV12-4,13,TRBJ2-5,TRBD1,CASSLRGLETQYF,TGTGCCAGCAGCCTTAGGGGGCTAGAGACCCAGTACTTC
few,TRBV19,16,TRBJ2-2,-,CASSISAGAHTGELFF,TGTGCCAGTAGTATTTCGGCAGGGGCCCACACCGGGGAGCTGTTTTTT
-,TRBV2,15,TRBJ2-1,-,CASSELNPDYNEQFF,TGTGCCAGCAGTGAACTTAACCCGGACTACAATGAGCAGTTCTTC
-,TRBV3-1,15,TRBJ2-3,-,CASAGGRSSGDTQYF,TGTGCCAGCGCTGGGGGTCGTAGTTCGGGGGATACGCAGTATTTT
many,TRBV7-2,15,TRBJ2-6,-,CASSLGGAGANVLTF,TGTGCCAGCAGCTTAGGGGGGGCTGGGGCCAACGTCCTGACTTTC
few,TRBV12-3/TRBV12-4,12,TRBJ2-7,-,CASRRLETEQYF,TGTGCCAGCAGGCGACTAGAGACGGAGCAGTACTTC
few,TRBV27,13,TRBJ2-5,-,CASSGANTETQYF,TGTGCCAGCAGTGGGGCGAATACAGAGACCCAGTACTTC
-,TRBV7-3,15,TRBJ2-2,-,CASSFPGEGTGELFF,TGTGCCAGCAGCTTTCCAGGGGAGGGCACCGGGGAGCTGTTTTTT
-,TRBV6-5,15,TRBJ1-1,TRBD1,CASSYEGAANTEAFF,TGTGCCAGCAGTTACGAGGGGGCAGCGAACACTGAAGCTTTCTTT
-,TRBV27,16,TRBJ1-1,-,CASSFQGTGIYTEAFF,TGTGCCAGCAGTTTTCAAGGAACGGGGATCTATACTGAAGCTTTCTTT
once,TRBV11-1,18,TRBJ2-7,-,CASSLIKDSTTGSYEQYF,TGTGCCAGCAGCTTAATAAAGGACAGTACTACGGGCTCCTACGAGCAGTACTTC
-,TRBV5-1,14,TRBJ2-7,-,CASSSGTSADEQYF,TGCGCCAGCAGCTCGGGGACCTCCGCCGACGAGCAGTACTTC
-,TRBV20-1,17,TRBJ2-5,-,CSARDIGVVQGLETQYF,TGCAGCGCTAGAGATATAGGAGTAGTTCAGGGATTAGAGACCCAGTACTTC
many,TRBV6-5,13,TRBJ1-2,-,CASSYKTGYGYTF,TGTGCCAGCAGTTACAAGACGGGCTATGGCTACACCTTC
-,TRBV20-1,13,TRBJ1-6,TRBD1,CSARTGLNSPLHF,TGCAGTGCCCGGACAGGGCTAAATTCACCCCTCCACTTT
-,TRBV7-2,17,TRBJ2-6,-,CASSSYLTSSGANVLTF,TGTGCCAGCAGCTCTTATTTGACAAGCTCTGGGGCCAACGTCCTGACTTTC
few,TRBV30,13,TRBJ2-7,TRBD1,CAWERQGNNEQYF,TGTGCCTGGGAAAGACAGGGAAATAACGAGCAGTACTTC